The present TCR beta chain was sequenced within a study of T cell clonotyping in hematopoietic cell transplantation. Study-level results: After transplant, recipient diversity fell while pathologically expanded clonotypes grew through day 180.

The CDR3 spans 12 residues. The V gene's germline CDR1 is GTSNPN and CDR2 SVGIG (reference sequence). The V gene lost 3 bases and the J gene lost 5 bases, with 10 bases spanning the gap. On this clone: Its antigen remains unknown.

Some clones are missing from TCRdb's copy, which holds only in-frame ones; the method was immunoSEQ multiplex PCR. The table shows 7,000 or so clones, with about nine tenths occurring only once. This specimen was PBMCs, taken 100 days after allogeneic stem cell transplant. This TCR was recovered from a young adult male patient who had an allogeneic stem cell transplant from a related donor, so the T cells may come from the graft donor. Some clones in this sample may be carry-over from other donors' samples. J is TRBJ2-5 and V is TRBV30, with D maybe TRBD2 (5 bases). This CDR3 is CAWSSPGETQYF. The CDR3 DNA sequence: TGTGCCTGGAGCTCGCCGGGGGAGACCCAGTACTTC.